Below, 8 T cell receptor beta chains from the same sample are listed, as sequenced in a study of blood T cell repertoires in COVID-19. Measured with immunoSEQ multiplex PCR; TCRdb has only the in-frame clones, and not every one. This sample carries nearly 15,000 clones, over 75% of them seen once, and the ten largest clones take roughly 14%. The sample was peripheral blood. Receptor source: a human donor in a cohort sampled during active COVID-19.

The gene calls are TRBV2 and TRBJ2-1, with TRBD1 identical over 7 bases. CDR3 length: 16 residues. The ends lost 5 bases at V and 8 bases at J; junction bases unmatched: 15. The V gene's germline CDR1 is SNHLY and CDR2 FYNNEI. CDR3: CASSHPLTRGSDEQFF. CDR3 DNA: TGTGCCAGCAGTCATCCCCTAACCAGGGGGAGCGATGAGCAGTTCTTC.

The chain couples TRBV21-1 to TRBJ1-5. TRBV21-1 corresponds to a pseudogene. The CDR3 sequence is 20 residues long. The CDR3: CASSKVWGVLTLYSNQPQHF. CDR3 in DNA: TGTGCCAGCAGCAAAGTGTGGGGGGTTTTAACCCTCTATAGCAATCAGCCCCAGCATTTT.

CDR3 in DNA: TGTGCCAGCAGTCATTCCCCGACAGGGGACTACGAGCAGTACTTC. Its translation: CASSHSPTGDYEQYF. The chain employs TRBV6-6 and TRBJ2-7; 8 bases are shared with TRBD1. Trimming removed 5 bases from V and 3 bases from J; junction bases left unmatched: 9. The CDR3 loop spans 15 amino acids. Looked up from germline, CDR1 is MNHNY and CDR2 is SVGAGI (reference sequence).

This clone was seen a handful of times. The same CDR3 arises from other DNA sequences in this sample as well. The J gene is TRBJ2-5, the V gene TRBV15; the D is unclear. From germline, CDR1 is LNHNV and CDR2 YYDKDF (reference sequence). CDR3 length equals 13 residues. The V and J ends lost 0 bases and 3 bases respectively, with 5 bases between them. CDR3 bases: TGTGCCACCAGCAGAGATCGGGAAGAGACCCAGTACTTC. Translation gives CATSRDREETQYF.

This chain joins TRBV4-3 and TRBJ2-7, with 8 nucleotides matching TRBD1. The V gene's germline CDR1 is LGHNA and CDR2 YSLEER. J gave up 5 bases and V 0 bases, and 6 bases lay outside the gene matches. The CDR3 totals 15 residues. CDR3 in amino acids: CASSQELTGGNEQYF. In DNA, the CDR3 is TGCGCCAGCAGCCAAGAGCTCACAGGGGGGAACGAGCAGTACTTC.

The genes are TRBV5-6 and TRBJ2-5, with D possibly TRBD1 on 6 matching bases. The CDR3 length is 14 residues. Germline lookup yields CDR1 SGHDT and CDR2 YYEEEE. V was shortened by 0 bases and J by 4 bases, with 10 bases between the two germline ends. CDR3 in DNA: TGTGCCAGCAGCTTGGGGACAGATACAGAGACCCAGTACTTC. Amino acids: CASSLGTDTETQYF.

The chain couples TRBV6-2 or TRBV6-3 to TRBJ2-4; 14 nucleotides align to TRBD2. This CDR3 is 18 amino acids long. Germline loops: CDR1 MNHEY, CDR2 SVGEGT. Trimming cost V 4 bases and J 0 bases; bases outside gene matches: 5. This CDR3 is CASSSGLAGETAKNIQYF. The CDR3 DNA is TGTGCCAGCAGTTCGGGACTAGCGGGAGAAACAGCCAAAAACATTCAGTACTTC.

This clone was seen a single time. The J gene is TRBJ2-7, the V gene TRBV27, with 7 bases matching TRBD1. V lost 0 bases, J lost 1 base, and 6 bases stayed unmatched. Germline values: CDR1 MNHEY, CDR2 SMNVEV (reference sequence). CDR3 size: 16 residues. CDR3 protein: CASSLSGQQVSYEQYF. The CDR3 DNA follows: TGTGCCAGCAGTTTATCGGGACAGCAAGTTTCCTACGAGCAGTACTTC.